Sequencing of this TCR beta chain was carried out in a study of T cells in Graves' hyperthyroidism and ophthalmopathy. Overall study results and limits: Ophthalmopathy got predicted by the model a median roughly 6.4 months before its onset. Appearing also in blood were most of the thyroid clonotypes expanded above 0.001. Ophthalmopathy and stable hyperthyroidism were separated by a 13 V-J model.

Using RNA transcripts as the source, TCR beta CDR3 regions were amplified. First-round RT-PCR of the TCR CDR3 relied on the HTBI primer set. From the multiplex PCR reads, TCRdb called clonotypes with MiXCR, one entry per CDR3 protein. This sample yields approximately 420,000 distinct CDR3 sequences, of which about 15% are seen a single time; 32% belongs to the top ten. Orbital computed tomography, thyroid ultrasound, serum thyroxine and TRAb, and clinical symptoms together informed the diagnoses. As for this clonotype: What it recognizes is unknown.

Sequenced material: blood. The clonotype originates from a woman in her 30s with Graves' hyperthyroidism.

CDR3 sequence (DNA): TGTGCCAGCAGCCAAGACCTCCGGGGGGGTTACATTGAGCAGTACTTC. It is translated as CASSQDLRGGYIEQYF. The chain combines TRBV3-1 with TRBJ2-7; 8 bases are shared with TRBD2. The CDR3 is made up of 16 amino acids. Germline trimming cut 0 bases from V and 7 bases from J; bases unmatched to any gene: 11. Germline loops: CDR1 LGHDT, CDR2 YNNKEL (reference sequence).